This T cell receptor beta chain was captured by sequencing in a study of lymphopenia after photon versus proton radiotherapy. Sequencing was performed with immunoSEQ multiplex PCR; in TCRdb, only in-frame clones are kept and a portion is missing. The sample lists about 83,000 clones, 65% to 85% occurring once. Trimming pared 4 bases from V and 0 bases from J, leaving 13 bases between. Germline V gives CDR1 SGHNT, CDR2 YYREEE (reference sequence). This CDR3 comprises 15 residues. Study-level results: Only patients who died were analyzed for survival; proton advantage is unproven. Proton therapy kept repertoires fairly stable, unlike photons, which gained effector/memory cells. Oligoclonal CD8+ Temra expansion after nadir drove photon patients' diversity drop. In patients who died, overall survival fell as post-nadir TCR diversity dropped more.

This clone has just one count. Its specificity is not known. The sequence was obtained from a man in his 60s with pancreatic cancer. Sequencing used peripheral blood, obtained from a patient treated with proton-based radiotherapy. The chain carries TRBV5-4 and TRBJ2-5; a weak D match, TRBD2 (5 bases). CDR3 coding DNA: TGTGCCAGCAGCCCCCGGGCGGGTTACCAAGAGACCCAGTACTTC. This codes for CASSPRAGYQETQYF.